The clone carrying this TCR beta chain was found a few times. The antigen is not known. In the source study's methods: A typical sample had 95,638 TCRs, with 23,224 to 690,600 overall. TCRdb fed the RACE reads into MiXCR, producing one record per CDR3 protein. These V and J calls rely on TCRdb rather than the paper's analysis. The data hold some 380,000 distinct CDR3 sequences, with roughly 5% observed a single time. As for time point: patch test 1, 2 weeks after DPC sensitization. Specified treatment: therapeutic diphenylcyclopropenone sensitization with weekly scalp DPC. The study extracted total RNA from unfractionated whole blood. J was trimmed by 3 bases and V by 6 bases; bases with no gene match: 4. Germline CDR1 reads DFQATT; CDR2 reads SNEGSKA (reference sequence). The CDR3 contains 15 residues. This sample is drawn from a study of human T cells and chemical hapten exposure. Study context: Minor volume differences among pooled libraries chiefly drove per-sample TCR yield variation.

Study results and limitations: Expanded TCRs grouped into significantly more large CDR3 similarity clusters than controls produced.

The clonotype comes from a woman between 45 and 60 years old with alopecia areata. Some clones in this sample may be carry-over from other donors' samples. The chain uses TRBV20-1 and TRBJ2-1, with 14 bases matching TRBD2. Sequenced here: whole blood, sampled in connection with sensitization to the hapten diphenylcyclopropenone (DPC). This CDR3 is CSAETSGRDYNEQFF. Here the CDR3 DNA reads TGCAGTGCCGAGACTAGCGGGAGGGACTACAATGAGCAGTTCTTC.